This T cell receptor (beta chain) was captured by sequencing in a study of Ad26.COV2.S vaccination and SARS-CoV-2 variants. Method: immunoSEQ multiplex PCR; TCRdb's copy keeps in-frame clones and lacks some. The table records hundreds of thousands of clones, around nine tenths of them present only once. Indicated treatment: over 15 received Ad26.COV2.S at low or high dose, single or two shots; roughly five received placebo; per-sample allocation not given. Samples came from day 63 after the first vaccine or placebo injection. A Boston adult aged 18-55 years was the donor. This vaccine is an Ad26 vector that expresses the Wuhan-strain SARS-CoV-2 spike. Germline V gene lookup returns CDR1 MNHEY and CDR2 SVGEGT. V was shortened by 5 bases and J by 4 bases, with 18 bases between the two germline ends. This CDR3 contains 16 residues.

This sequence originates from a person aged 18 to 65 who received the Ad26.COV2.S COVID-19 vaccine or a placebo. This specimen consisted of peripheral blood, obtained in a trial of Ad26.COV2.S vaccine versus placebo. This rearrangement joins TRBV6-2 or TRBV6-3 to TRBJ2-1, with D perhaps TRBD2 (6 bases). In DNA, the CDR3 is TGTGCCAGCAGTACAATACGGAGTGGACTATACAATGAGCAGTTCTTC. Amino acid sequence: CASSTIRSGLYNEQFF.